The 15 T cell receptor beta chains listed next were all sequenced from one sample in a study of T-cell memory formation after mild COVID-19. TCRdb fed the 5' RACE reads into MiXCR, producing one record per CDR3 protein. The sample consists of roughly 320,000 distinct CDR3 sequences, over 25% of them appearing once. Sample: PBMCs or a T cell subset sorted from them (not recorded which). These receptors came from an adult woman who had mild COVID-19 (a few samples of this study predate the infection). Cell type and time point are not known.

The chain's CDR3 is CASSLGPIAYEQYF. For the CDR3, the DNA is TGTGCCAGCAGTTTAGGACCGATCGCCTACGAGCAGTACTTC. The V and J genes are TRBV12-3 or TRBV12-4 and TRBJ2-7; D unclear. The CDR3 spans 14 residues. V was trimmed by 1 base and J by 2 bases, leaving 9 bases between them.

The rearrangement joins TRBV5-1 to TRBJ1-2; 11 bases align to TRBD1. Germline-derived CDR1 and CDR2 are SGHRS and YFSETQ. J was trimmed by 4 bases and V by 6 bases; bases with no gene match: 11. This CDR3 spans 16 amino acids. Written as DNA, the CDR3 is TGCGCCAGCACCGATGGACAGGGGGCTTTTAGCTATGGCTACACCTTC. This translates into CASTDGQGAFSYGYTF.

For this clonotype: One end of the junction is discordant with germline, which a read error may explain. This chain links TRBV5-6 with TRBJ2-5; 13 bases are shared with TRBD2. This CDR3 has 16 amino acids. Germline V gene lookup returns CDR1 SGHDT and CDR2 YYEEEE. The CDR3 protein is CASSFRLAGGQATQYF. CDR3 bases: TGTGCCAGCAGCTTCCGACTAGCGGGGGGCCAAGCGACCCAGTACTTC.

Only a few counts were recorded for this clonotype. The J gene is TRBJ1-2, the V gene TRBV29-1; D ambiguous. Per the germline V gene, CDR1 is SQVTM and CDR2 is ANQGSEA. The CDR3 loop spans 14 amino acids. V was cut by 0 bases and J by 6 bases, with 14 bases left in between. This chain's CDR3 is CSVEDPGKKDGYTF. In DNA form, the CDR3 reads TGCAGCGTTGAAGATCCAGGAAAGAAGGATGGCTACACCTTC.

V usage is TRBV11-2 and J usage is TRBJ2-4, with 9 bases matching TRBD1. The length of the CDR3 is 13 residues. Germline V CDR1 and CDR2: SGHAT, FQNNGV. The junction had 8 bases not matched to a gene; V was cut back by 2 bases and J by 15 bases. The CDR3 loop reads CASSLPDGQGLYF. CDR3 coding DNA: TGTGCCAGCAGCTTACCGGACGGACAGGGGCTGTACTTC.

This sequence joins TRBV7-9 and TRBJ2-2; D perhaps matches TRBD2 (6 bases). V lost 1 base and J lost 0, with 18 bases in between. The CDR3 is 19 amino acids. Germline CDR1 is SEHNR and CDR2 is FQNEAQ (reference sequence). Here the CDR3 reads CASSLGGPGGDPNTGELFF. CDR3 bases: TGTGCCAGCAGCTTAGGAGGGCCTGGAGGGGACCCGAACACCGGGGAGCTGTTTTTT. Full variable domain (remainder filled in from reference TRBV7-9 and TRBJ2-2): DTGVSQNPRHKITKRGQNVTFRCDPISEHNRLYWYRQTLGQGPEFLTYFQNEAQLEKSRLLSDRFSAERPKGSFSTLEIQRTEQGDSAMYLCASSLGGPGGDPNTGELFFGEGSRLTVL.

The chain carries TRBV12-3 or TRBV12-4 and TRBJ1-1; D is uncertain. Trimming removed 4 bases at V and 7 bases at J, with 10 bases between. This CDR3 is built from 12 residues. The CDR3 here is CASSSRPLEAFF. CDR3 sequence (DNA): TGTGCCAGCAGTTCCCGACCCCTTGAAGCTTTCTTT.

The chain uses TRBV6-5 and TRBJ1-1, with TRBD1 as a possible D gene (6 bases). The CDR3 contains 10 residues. Germline V gives CDR1 MNHEY, CDR2 SVGAGI. V lost 7 bases, J lost 12 bases, and 12 bases lay in between. DNA of the CDR3: TGTGCCAGCAAAGGGGGTACGACTTTCTTT. Its translation is CASKGGTTFF.

CDR3 nucleotide sequence: TGTGCCTGGAGTGTACGAGGGGCATATATCTCTGGAAACACCATATATTTT. Protein sequence: CAWSVRGAYISGNTIYF. The rearrangement uses TRBV30 and TRBJ1-3; maybe TRBD1 (5 bases). Germline V gene sequence: CDR1 GTSNPN, CDR2 SVGIG (reference sequence). V gave up 0 bases and J gave up 0 bases, with 15 bases separating them. The CDR3 has 17 residues.

The chain joins TRBV12-3 or TRBV12-4 to TRBJ1-5, with D possibly matching TRBD1 (5 bases). This CDR3 region has 13 residues. The V and J ends lost 5 bases and 6 bases respectively, with 11 bases between them. The chain's CDR3 is CASSAGLTQPQHF. The CDR3 coding sequence is TGTGCCAGCAGTGCAGGGTTGACTCAGCCCCAGCATTTT.

This clonotype was detected a few times. The rearrangement uses TRBV5-1 and TRBJ2-1, with 9 bases matching TRBD2. This CDR3 is built from 15 residues. Looked up from germline, CDR1 is SGHRS and CDR2 is YFSETQ. Germline trimming cut 4 bases from V and 5 bases from J; bases unmatched to any gene: 7. The CDR3 DNA reads as TGCGCCAGCAGCACGAGCGGGGGGACCAACAATGAGCAGTTCTTC. Amino acid sequence: CASSTSGGTNNEQFF.

V gene TRBV6-5 combines with J gene TRBJ2-7; D not resolved. CDR3 length: 12 amino acids. CDR1 and CDR2 from the germline V gene are MNHEY and SVGAGI. Trimming pared 7 bases from V and 8 bases from J, leaving 15 bases between. CDR3 sequence: CASKGLSTQQYF. The CDR3 nucleotides read TGTGCCAGCAAAGGCCTTTCCACGCAGCAGTACTTC.

This chain joins TRBV19 and TRBJ1-5; 10 nucleotides match TRBD1. Germline CDR1 reads LNHDA; CDR2 reads SQIVND (reference sequence). The CDR3 spans 16 residues. The junction had 8 bases not matched to a gene; V was cut back by 5 bases and J by 4 bases. As DNA, the CDR3 is TGTGCCAGTAGTTCCCCGGGACAGGGGTCAAATCAGCCCCAGCATTTT. Amino acids: CASSSPGQGSNQPQHF.

This clonotype was picked up a small number of times. The DNA for the CDR3 is TGTGCCAGCAGCTTGGACAGGGGACTCTATGGCTACACCTTC. Translation gives CASSLDRGLYGYTF. V gene TRBV5-5 combines with J gene TRBJ1-2; 7 bases match TRBD1. Per germline, CDR1 SGHKS and CDR2 YYEKEE (reference sequence). V was pared by 0 bases and J by 4 bases, with 3 bases of the junction left unmatched. CDR3 length: 14 amino acids.

This clonotype has just a few counts. The chain recombines TRBV6-5 with TRBJ1-1; 7 nucleotides match TRBD1. The trim removed 4 bases at V and 3 bases at J, leaving 8 bases unmatched. This CDR3 contains 15 residues. Germline CDR1 reads MNHEY; CDR2 reads SVGAGI. The CDR3, as DNA: TGTGCCAGCAGTTCCTTCTACAGGGGCCACACTGAAGCTTTCTTT. This codes for CASSSFYRGHTEAFF.